This T cell receptor beta chain is from a study of cytomegalovirus exposure and HLA in healthy donors. Study observations and caveats: Many donors carried some public TCRs, although rarity characterized most TCR sequences. When analyzed later, the rates of TCR association showed variation by HLA locus, with DRB1 the most and HLA-C the fewest. More clonal expansion characterized HLA-associated TCR beta chains than equally common others in a later analysis.

Of note for this clone: Antigen unknown.

Germline-derived CDR1 and CDR2 are MDHEN and SYDVKM. Trimming removed 6 bases from V and 0 bases from J; junction bases left unmatched: 4. This CDR3 region has 14 residues. Primers: 60 Vbeta forward and 13 Jbeta reverse. Sequencing was performed with immunoSEQ multiplex PCR; in TCRdb, only in-frame clones are kept and a portion is missing. This sample has roughly 150,000 clones; approximately 83% occur once, and the top ten carry around 2.4%. The origin of this receptor is a male donor in good health and CMV-seronegative. Sequencing input: PBMCs. The rearrangement uses TRBV28 and TRBJ2-7; 8 bases align to TRBD1. The CDR3 sequence: CASRGTGGSYEQYF. The CDR3 bases are TGTGCCAGCAGGGGGACAGGCGGCTCCTACGAGCAGTACTTC.